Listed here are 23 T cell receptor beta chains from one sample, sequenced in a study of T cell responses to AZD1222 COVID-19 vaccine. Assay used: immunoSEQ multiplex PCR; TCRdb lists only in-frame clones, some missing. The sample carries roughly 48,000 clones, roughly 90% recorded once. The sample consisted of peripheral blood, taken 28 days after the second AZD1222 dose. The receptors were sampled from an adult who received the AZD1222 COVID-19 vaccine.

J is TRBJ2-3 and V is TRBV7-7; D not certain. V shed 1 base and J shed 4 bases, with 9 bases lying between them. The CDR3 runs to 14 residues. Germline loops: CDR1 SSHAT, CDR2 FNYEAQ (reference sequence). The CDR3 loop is CASSLGAISDTQYF. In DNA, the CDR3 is TGTGCCAGCAGCTTAGGGGCTATTTCAGATACGCAGTATTTT.

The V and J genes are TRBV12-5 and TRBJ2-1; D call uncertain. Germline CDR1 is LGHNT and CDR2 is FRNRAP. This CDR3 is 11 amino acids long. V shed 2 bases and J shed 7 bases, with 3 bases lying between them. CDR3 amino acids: CASGLSNEQFF. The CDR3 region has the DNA TGTGCTAGTGGTTTGTCGAATGAGCAGTTCTTC.

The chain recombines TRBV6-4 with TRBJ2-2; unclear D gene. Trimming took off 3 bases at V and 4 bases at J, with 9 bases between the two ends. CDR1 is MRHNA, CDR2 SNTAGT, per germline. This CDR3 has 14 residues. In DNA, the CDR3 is TGTGCCAGCAGTGAGTGGGCGCGCACCGGGGAGCTGTTTTTT. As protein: CASSEWARTGELFF.

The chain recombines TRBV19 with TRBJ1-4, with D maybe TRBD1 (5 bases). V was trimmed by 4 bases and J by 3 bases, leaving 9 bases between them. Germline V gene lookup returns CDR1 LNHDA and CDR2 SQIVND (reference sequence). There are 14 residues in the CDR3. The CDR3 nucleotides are TGTGCCAGTAGTAGGGGGGAGTCTAATGAAAAACTGTTTTTT. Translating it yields CASSRGESNEKLFF.

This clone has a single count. CDR3 DNA: TGCGCCAGCAGCTTGGCGTACAGGACGAGGGACACTGAAGCTTTCTTT. This gives the protein CASSLAYRTRDTEAFF. The gene calls are TRBV5-1 and TRBJ1-1; D possibly corresponds to TRBD1 (5 bases). The CDR3 totals 16 residues. Germline V gene lookup returns CDR1 SGHRS and CDR2 YFSETQ. V was pared by 0 bases and J by 3 bases, with 15 bases between.

The CDR3 loop reads CASSFPQGVGYGYTF. In DNA form, the CDR3 reads TGTGCCAGCAGTTTCCCGCAAGGGGTGGGCTATGGCTACACCTTC. The chain is built from TRBV28 and TRBJ1-2; TRBD1 might be the D (5 bases). Trimming left V 3 bases short and J 4 bases short, with 15 bases between. The germline V gene has CDR1 MDHEN and CDR2 SYDVKM. CDR3 length equals 15 residues.

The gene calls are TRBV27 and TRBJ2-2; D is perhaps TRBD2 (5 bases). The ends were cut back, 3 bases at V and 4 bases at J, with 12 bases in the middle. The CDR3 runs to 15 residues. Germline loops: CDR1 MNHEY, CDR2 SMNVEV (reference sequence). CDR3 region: CASSLSGSFTGELFF. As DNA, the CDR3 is TGTGCCAGCAGTTTGTCGGGAAGTTTCACCGGGGAGCTGTTTTTT.

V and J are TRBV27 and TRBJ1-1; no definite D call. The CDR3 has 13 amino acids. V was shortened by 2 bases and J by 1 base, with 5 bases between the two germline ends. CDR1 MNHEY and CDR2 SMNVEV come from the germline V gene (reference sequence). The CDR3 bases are TGTGCCAGCAGTTTAGCAGGGAACACTGAAGCTTTCTTT. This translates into CASSLAGNTEAFF.

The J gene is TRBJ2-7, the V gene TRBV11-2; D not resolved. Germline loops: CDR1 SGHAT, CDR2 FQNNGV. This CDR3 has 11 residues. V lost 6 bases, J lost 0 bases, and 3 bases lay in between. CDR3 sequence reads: CASSYSYEQYF. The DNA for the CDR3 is TGTGCCAGCAGTTACTCCTACGAGCAGTACTTC.

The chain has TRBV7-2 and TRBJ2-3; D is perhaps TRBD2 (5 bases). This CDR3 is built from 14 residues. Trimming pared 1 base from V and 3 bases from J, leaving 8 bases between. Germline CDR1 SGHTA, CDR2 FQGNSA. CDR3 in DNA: TGTGCCAGCAGCTTAGAATGGAGGACAGATACGCAGTATTTT. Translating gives CASSLEWRTDTQYF.

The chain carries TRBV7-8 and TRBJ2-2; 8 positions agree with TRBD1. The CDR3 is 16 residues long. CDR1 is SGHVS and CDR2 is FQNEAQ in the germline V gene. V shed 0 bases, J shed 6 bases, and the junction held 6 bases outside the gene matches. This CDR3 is CASSLAPGGVPGELFF. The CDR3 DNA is TGTGCCAGCAGCTTAGCCCCAGGGGGCGTTCCCGGGGAGCTGTTTTTT.

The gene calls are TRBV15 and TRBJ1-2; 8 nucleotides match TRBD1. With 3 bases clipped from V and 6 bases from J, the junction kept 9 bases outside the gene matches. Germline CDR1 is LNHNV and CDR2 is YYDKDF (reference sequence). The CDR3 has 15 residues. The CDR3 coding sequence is TGTGCCACCAGCAGTCTCGGACAGGGTAGGGATGGCTACACCTTC. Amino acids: CATSSLGQGRDGYTF.

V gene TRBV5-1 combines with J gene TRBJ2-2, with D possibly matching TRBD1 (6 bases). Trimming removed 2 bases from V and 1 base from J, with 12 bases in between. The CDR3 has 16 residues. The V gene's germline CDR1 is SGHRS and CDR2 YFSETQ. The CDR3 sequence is CASSFPGTKNTGELFF. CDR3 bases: TGCGCCAGCAGCTTTCCGGGGACAAAGAACACCGGGGAGCTGTTTTTT.

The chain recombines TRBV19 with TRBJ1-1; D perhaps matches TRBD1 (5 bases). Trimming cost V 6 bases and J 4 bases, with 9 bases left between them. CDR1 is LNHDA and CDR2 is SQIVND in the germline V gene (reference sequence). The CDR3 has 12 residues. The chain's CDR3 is CASSRDVTEAFF. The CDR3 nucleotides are TGTGCCAGTAGCAGGGACGTCACTGAAGCTTTCTTT.

The CDR3 coding sequence is TGTGCCACCAGTCCAGCGGGAGCGGCAGATACGCAGTATTTT. Amino acid sequence: CATSPAGAADTQYF. The chain employs TRBV24-1 and TRBJ2-3, with TRBD2 matching over 8 bases. The trim removed 6 bases at V and 4 bases at J, leaving 5 bases unmatched. Per the germline V gene, CDR1 is KGHDR and CDR2 is SFDVKD. The CDR3 runs 14 residues.

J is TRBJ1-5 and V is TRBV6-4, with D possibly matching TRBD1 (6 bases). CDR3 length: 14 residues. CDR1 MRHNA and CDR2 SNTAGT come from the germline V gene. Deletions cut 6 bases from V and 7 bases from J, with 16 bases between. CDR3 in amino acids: CASSPTGHGQPQHF. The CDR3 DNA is TGTGCCAGCAGCCCCACAGGGCACGGGCAGCCCCAGCATTTT.

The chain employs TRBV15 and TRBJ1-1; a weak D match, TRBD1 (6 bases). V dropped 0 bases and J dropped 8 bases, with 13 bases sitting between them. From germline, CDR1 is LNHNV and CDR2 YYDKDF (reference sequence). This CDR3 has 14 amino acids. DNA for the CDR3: TGTGCCACCAGCAGAGATGGGACAAACCTAGAAGCTTTCTTT. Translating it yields CATSRDGTNLEAFF.

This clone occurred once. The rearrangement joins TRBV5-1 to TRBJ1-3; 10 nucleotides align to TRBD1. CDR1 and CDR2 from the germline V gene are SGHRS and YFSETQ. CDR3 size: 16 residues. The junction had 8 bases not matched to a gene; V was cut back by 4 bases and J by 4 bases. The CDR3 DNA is TGCGCCAGCAGCACGGGACAGGGGAAAGCCGGAAACACCATATATTTT. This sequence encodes CASSTGQGKAGNTIYF.

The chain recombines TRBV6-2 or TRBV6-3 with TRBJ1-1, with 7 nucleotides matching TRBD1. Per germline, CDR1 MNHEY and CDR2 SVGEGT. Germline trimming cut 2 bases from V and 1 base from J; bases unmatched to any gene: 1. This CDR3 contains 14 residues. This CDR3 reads CASSYGDRNTEAFF. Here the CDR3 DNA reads TGTGCCAGCAGTTACGGGGACAGGAACACTGAAGCTTTCTTT.

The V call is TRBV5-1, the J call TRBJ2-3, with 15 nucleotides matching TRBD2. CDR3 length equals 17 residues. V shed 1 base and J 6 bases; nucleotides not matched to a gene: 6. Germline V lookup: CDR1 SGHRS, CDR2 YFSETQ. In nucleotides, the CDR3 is TGCGCCAGCAGCTTGACCGGGACTAGCGGGAGGTTGGATACGCAGTATTTT. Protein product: CASSLTGTSGRLDTQYF.

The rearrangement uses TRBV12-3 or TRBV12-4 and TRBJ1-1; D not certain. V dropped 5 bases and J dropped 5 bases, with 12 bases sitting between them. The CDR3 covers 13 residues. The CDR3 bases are TGTGCCAGCAGTACTACAGAGGAGACTGAAGCTTTCTTT. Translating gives CASSTTEETEAFF.

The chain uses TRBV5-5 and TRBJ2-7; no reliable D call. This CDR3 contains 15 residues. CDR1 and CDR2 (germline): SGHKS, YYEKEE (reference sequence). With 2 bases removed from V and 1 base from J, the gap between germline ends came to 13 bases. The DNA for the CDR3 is TGTGCCAGCAGCTTTGTGGGAACATCATCCTACGAGCAGTACTTC. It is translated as CASSFVGTSSYEQYF.

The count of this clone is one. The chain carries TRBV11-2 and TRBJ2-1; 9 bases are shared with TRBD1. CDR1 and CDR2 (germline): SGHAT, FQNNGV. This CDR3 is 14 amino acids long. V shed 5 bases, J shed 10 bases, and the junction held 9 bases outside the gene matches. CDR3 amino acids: CASSQHGQGSEQFF. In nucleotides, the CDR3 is TGTGCCAGCAGCCAGCACGGACAGGGGTCCGAGCAGTTCTTC.